The entry below describes one TCR beta chain. These data belong to a study of blood T cells in healthy people across ages. Donors were healthy Caucasian individuals from Russia aged about 6 to 90. Per germline, CDR1 MDHEN and CDR2 SYDVKM. The CDR3 is 13 amino acids. Losses at the gene ends were 7 bases for V and 13 bases for J; bases not matched to a gene: 9. PCR was performed a second time for about 7 to 11 cycles using a sample-barcoded 5' primer and a J-beta primer mix. TCRdb re-analysed the 5' RACE reads in MiXCR, keeping a single row per CDR3 protein. The data show roughly 1.5 million distinct CDR3 sequences, with about 42% seen just once and more than 4% held by the top ten.

What was sequenced was blood. The sequence was collected from a woman aged 18-30 years in good health. This chain joins TRBV28 and TRBJ2-4, with 11 bases fitting TRBD2. The CDR3 coding sequence is TGTGCCAGCATTACTAGCGGGAGCAATGAGCAGTACTTC. It yields the protein CASITSGSNEQYF.